This T cell receptor beta chain stems from a study of cytomegalovirus exposure and HLA in healthy donors. Study-wide results and caveats: Later work found that TCR association rates differed between HLA loci; DRB1 had the most and HLA-C the fewest.

Remarks on this clone: What it binds is not known.

PCR involved 60 Vbeta and 13 Jbeta primers. The assay was immunoSEQ multiplex PCR, and TCRdb's table has in-frame clones only and misses some. The sample lists 90,000 to 150,000 clones; 60% to 85% were seen once. From germline, CDR1 is MNHEY and CDR2 SVGAGI. The trim removed 8 bases at V and 5 bases at J, leaving 4 bases unmatched. The CDR3 runs to 12 residues. The chain employs TRBV6-5 and TRBJ2-3, with 7 bases that match TRBD2. This receptor was taken from a woman in her 40s in good health and CMV-seropositive. Sequenced material: PBMCs. CDR3 nucleotide sequence: TGTGCCAGCCGGGGCGGGGGAGATACGCAGTATTTT. It encodes CASRGGGDTQYF.